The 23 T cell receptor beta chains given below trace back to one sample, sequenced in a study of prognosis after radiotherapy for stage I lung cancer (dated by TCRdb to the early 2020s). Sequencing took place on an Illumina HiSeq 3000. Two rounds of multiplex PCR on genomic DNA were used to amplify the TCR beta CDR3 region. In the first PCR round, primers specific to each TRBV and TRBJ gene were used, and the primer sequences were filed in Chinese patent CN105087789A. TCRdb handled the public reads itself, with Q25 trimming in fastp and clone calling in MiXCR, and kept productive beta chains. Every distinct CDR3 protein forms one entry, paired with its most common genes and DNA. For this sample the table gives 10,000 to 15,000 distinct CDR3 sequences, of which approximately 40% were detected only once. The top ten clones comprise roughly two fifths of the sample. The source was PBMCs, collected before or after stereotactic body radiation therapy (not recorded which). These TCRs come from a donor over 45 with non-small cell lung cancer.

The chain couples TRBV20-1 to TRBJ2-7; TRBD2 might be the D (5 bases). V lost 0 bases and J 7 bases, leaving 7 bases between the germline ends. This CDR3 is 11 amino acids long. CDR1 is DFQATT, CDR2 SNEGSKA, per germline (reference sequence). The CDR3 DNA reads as TGCAGTGCTAGAGATACGGGGGAGCAGTACTTC. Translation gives CSARDTGEQYF.

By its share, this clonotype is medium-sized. Here the CDR3 DNA reads TGTGCCAGCAGTTTATCAGGGGGTACCTACGAGCAGTACTTC. It codes for CASSLSGGTYEQYF. The rearrangement links TRBV28 to TRBJ2-7; 7 bases are shared with TRBD1. V lost 1 base, J lost 2 bases, and 2 bases stayed unmatched. The CDR3 covers 14 residues. Germline V lookup: CDR1 MDHEN, CDR2 SYDVKM.

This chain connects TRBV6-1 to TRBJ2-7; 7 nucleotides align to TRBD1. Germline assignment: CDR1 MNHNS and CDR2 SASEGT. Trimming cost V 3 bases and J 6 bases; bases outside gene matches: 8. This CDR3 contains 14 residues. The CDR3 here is CASSDWDSFAEQYF. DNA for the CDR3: TGTGCCAGCAGTGATTGGGACAGTTTCGCCGAGCAGTACTTC.

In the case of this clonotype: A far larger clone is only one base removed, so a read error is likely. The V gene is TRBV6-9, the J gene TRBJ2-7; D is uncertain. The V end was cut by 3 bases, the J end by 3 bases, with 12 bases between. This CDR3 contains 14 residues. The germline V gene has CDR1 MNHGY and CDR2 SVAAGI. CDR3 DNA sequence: TGTGCCAGCAGTTACGCCAACAGCCTCTACGAGCAGTACTTC. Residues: CASSYANSLYEQYF.

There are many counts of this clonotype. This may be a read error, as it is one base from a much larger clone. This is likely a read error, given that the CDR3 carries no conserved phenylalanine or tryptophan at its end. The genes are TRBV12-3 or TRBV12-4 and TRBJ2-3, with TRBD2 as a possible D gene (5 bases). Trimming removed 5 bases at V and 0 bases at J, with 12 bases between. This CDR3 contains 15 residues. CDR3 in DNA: TGTGCCAGCAGTCTGAGGGTTGCTAGCACAGATACGCAGTATCTT. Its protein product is CASSLRVASTDTQYL.

DNA for the CDR3: TGCGCCAGCAGCCCCGGGTCAGCCTCGGACACCATATATTTT. It is translated as CASSPGSASDTIYF. The rearrangement uses TRBV5-1 and TRBJ1-3; D remains ambiguous. V was trimmed by 4 bases and J by 8 bases, leaving 16 bases between them. Germline loops: CDR1 SGHRS, CDR2 YFSETQ. The CDR3 runs 14 residues.

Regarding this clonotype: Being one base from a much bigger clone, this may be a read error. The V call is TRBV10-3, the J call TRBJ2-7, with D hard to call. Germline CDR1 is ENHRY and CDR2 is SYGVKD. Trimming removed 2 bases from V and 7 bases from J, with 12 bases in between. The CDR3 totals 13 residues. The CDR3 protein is CAISETPAGEQYF. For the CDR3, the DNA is TGTGCCATCAGTGAGACGCCTGCTGGGGAGCAGTACTTC.

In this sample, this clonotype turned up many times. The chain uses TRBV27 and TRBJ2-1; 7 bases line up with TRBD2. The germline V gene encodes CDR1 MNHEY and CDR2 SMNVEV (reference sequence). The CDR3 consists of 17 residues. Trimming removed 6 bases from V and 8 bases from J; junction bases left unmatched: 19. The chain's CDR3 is CASRGLRSAGSSDEQFF. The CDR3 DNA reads TGTGCCAGCAGAGGTCTTCGGTCAGCGGGATCCTCGGATGAGCAGTTCTTC.

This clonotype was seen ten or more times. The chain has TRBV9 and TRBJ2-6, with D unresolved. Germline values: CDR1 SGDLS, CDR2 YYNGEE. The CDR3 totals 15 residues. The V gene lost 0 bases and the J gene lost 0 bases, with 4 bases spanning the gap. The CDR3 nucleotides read TGTGCCAGCAGCGTAGGGGGCTCTGGGGCCAACGTCCTGACTTTC. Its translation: CASSVGGSGANVLTF.

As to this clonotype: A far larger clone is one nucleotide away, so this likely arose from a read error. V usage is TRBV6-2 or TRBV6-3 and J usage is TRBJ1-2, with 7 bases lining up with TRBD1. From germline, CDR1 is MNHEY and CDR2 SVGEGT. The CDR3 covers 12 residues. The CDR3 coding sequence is TGTGCCAGCAGTGCCGACAGGGATGGCTGCACCTTC. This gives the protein CASSADRDGCTF.

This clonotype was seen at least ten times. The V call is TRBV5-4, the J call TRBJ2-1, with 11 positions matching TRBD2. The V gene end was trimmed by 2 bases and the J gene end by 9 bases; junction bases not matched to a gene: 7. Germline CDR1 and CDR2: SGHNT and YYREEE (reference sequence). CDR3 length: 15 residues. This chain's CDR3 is CASSFPSGRRGEQFF. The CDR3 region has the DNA TGTGCCAGCAGCTTCCCTAGCGGGAGGCGGGGTGAGCAGTTCTTC.

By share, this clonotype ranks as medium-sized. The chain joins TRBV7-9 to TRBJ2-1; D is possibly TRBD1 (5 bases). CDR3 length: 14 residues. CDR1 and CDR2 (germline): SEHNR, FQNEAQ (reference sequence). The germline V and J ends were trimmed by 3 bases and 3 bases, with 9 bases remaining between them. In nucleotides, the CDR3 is TGTGCCAGCAGCTTGACGGACATCTACAATGAGCAGTTCTTC. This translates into CASSLTDIYNEQFF.

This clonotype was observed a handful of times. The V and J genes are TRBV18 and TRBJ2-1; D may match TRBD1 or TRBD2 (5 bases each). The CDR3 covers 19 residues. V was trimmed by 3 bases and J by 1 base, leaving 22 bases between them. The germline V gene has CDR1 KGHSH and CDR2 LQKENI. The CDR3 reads CASSPPLTWDGWSYNEQFF. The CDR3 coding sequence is TGTGCCAGCTCACCCCCCTTGACTTGGGACGGTTGGTCCTACAATGAGCAGTTCTTC.

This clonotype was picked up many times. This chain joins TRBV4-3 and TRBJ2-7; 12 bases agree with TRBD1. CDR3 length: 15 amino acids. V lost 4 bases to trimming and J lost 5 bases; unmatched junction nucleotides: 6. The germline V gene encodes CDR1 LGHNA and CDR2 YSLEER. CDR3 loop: CASSLGGQGAHEQYF. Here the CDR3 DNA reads TGCGCCAGCAGCCTGGGGGGACAGGGGGCCCACGAGCAGTACTTC.

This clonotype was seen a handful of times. The CDR3 DNA follows: TGCGCCAGCAGCCAAAAAAAACAGGGATACACTGAAGCTTTCTTT. Its protein product is CASSQKKQGYTEAFF. The V and J genes are TRBV4-3 and TRBJ1-1; perhaps TRBD1 as D (6 bases). CDR1 is LGHNA, CDR2 YSLEER, per germline. This CDR3 has 15 residues. V shed 2 bases and J shed 3 bases, with 13 bases lying between them.

The CDR3 reads CATRGGRPGRYEQFF. Here the CDR3 DNA reads TGTGCCACAAGAGGGGGGCGCCCCGGACGCTATGAGCAGTTCTTC. The V and J genes are TRBV6-2 or TRBV6-3 and TRBJ2-1, with D possibly being TRBD1 or TRBD2 (6 bases each). The germline V gene has CDR1 MNHEY and CDR2 SVGEGT. With 10 bases removed from V and 8 bases from J, the gap between germline ends came to 24 bases. The CDR3 is made up of 15 amino acids.

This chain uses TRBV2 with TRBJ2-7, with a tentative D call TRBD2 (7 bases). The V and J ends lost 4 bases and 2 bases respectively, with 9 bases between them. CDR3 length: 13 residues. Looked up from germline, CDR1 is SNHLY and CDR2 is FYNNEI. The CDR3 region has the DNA TGTGCCAGCAGTGTGGGGGGGCCCTACGAGCAGTACTTC. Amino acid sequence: CASSVGGPYEQYF.

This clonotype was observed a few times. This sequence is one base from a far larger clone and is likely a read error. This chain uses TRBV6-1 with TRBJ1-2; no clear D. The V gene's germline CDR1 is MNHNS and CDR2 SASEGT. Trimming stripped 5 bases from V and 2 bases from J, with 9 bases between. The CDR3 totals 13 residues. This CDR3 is CASSYDENYGYTF. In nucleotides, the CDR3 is TGTGCCAGCAGTTACGACGAGAACTATGGCTACACCTTC.

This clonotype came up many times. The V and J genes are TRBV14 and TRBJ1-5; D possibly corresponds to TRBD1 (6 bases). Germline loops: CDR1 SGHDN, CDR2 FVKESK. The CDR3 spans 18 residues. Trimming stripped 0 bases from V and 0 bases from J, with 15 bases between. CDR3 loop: CASSQDKGETYSNQPQHF. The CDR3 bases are TGTGCCAGCAGCCAAGATAAGGGGGAGACTTATAGCAATCAGCCCCAGCATTTT.

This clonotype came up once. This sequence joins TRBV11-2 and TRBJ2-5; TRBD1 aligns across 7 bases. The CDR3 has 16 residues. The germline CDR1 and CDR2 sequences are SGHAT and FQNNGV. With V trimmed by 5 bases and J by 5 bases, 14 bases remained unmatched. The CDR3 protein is CASSIGTDGCGETQYF. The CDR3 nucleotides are TGTGCCAGCAGCATCGGGACAGATGGGTGTGGGGAGACCCAGTACTTC.

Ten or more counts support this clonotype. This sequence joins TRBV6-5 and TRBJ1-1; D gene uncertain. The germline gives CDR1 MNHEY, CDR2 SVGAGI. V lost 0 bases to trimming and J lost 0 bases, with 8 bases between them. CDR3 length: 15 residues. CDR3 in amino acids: CASSYSSRMNTEAFF. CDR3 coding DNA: TGTGCCAGCAGTTACTCGAGCAGGATGAACACTGAAGCTTTCTTT.

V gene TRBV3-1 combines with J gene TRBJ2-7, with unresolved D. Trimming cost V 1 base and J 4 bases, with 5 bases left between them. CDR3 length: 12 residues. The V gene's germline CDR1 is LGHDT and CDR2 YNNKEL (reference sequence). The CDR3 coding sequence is TGTGCCAGCAGCCAAGGGGGATACGAGCAGTACTTC. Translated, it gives CASSQGGYEQYF.

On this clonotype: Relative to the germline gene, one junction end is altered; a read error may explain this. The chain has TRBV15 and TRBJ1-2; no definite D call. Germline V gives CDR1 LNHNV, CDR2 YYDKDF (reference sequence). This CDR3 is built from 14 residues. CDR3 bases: TGTGCCACCAGCATTCGGGCTCGATTCTATGGCTACGCCTTC. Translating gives CATSIRARFYGYAF.